These 17 T cell receptor beta chains were all obtained from the same sample, sequenced in a study of lung T cells in sarcoidosis with Löfgren's syndrome. TCRdb analysed the reads with MiXCR anew, one entry per CDR3 protein. The data hold tens of thousands of distinct CDR3 sequences, with 21% observed a single time. Sequences were obtained from CD4+ T cells from PBMCs. Receptor source: a human donor with sarcoidosis (Löfgren's syndrome or another form), or a control subject (not recorded which).

This clonotype was observed at least ten times. This chain connects TRBV7-3 to TRBJ2-3; D not resolved. Trimming took off 3 bases at V and 2 bases at J, with 6 bases between the two ends. Germline loops: CDR1 SGHTA, CDR2 FQGTGA. The CDR3 totals 13 residues. The CDR3 reads CASSLRPTDTQYF. Here the CDR3 DNA reads TGTGCCAGCAGCTTGCGCCCCACAGATACGCAGTATTTT.

V usage is TRBV12-3 or TRBV12-4 and J usage is TRBJ2-5; D tentatively reads TRBD1 or TRBD2 (5 bases each). V lost 6 bases, J lost 8 bases, and 16 bases lay in between. CDR3 size: 13 residues. The CDR3 nucleotides read TGTGCCAGCAGGGCTCCGGGACCGGCAACCCAGTACTTC. It encodes CASRAPGPATQYF.

In regard to this clonotype: A single base separates this from a much larger clone, so it may be a read error. The chain uses TRBV20-1 and TRBJ1-1; D gene unclear. CDR1 is DFQATT, CDR2 SNEGSKA, per germline (reference sequence). The CDR3 is made up of 11 amino acids. The CDR3 DNA reads TGCAGTGCTAGTGTACACCCTGAAGCTCTCTTT. Amino acids: CSASVHPEALF.

This clonotype has at least ten counts. The V gene is TRBV20-1, the J gene TRBJ1-5, with D unclear. The CDR3 sequence is 15 residues long. The ends were cut back, 1 base at V and 2 bases at J, with 12 bases in the middle. The germline V gene encodes CDR1 DFQATT and CDR2 SNEGSKA (reference sequence). CDR3 protein: CSARVGIHGNQPQHF. CDR3 nucleotides: TGCAGTGCTAGAGTAGGAATCCATGGCAATCAGCCCCAGCATTTT.

This clonotype was detected only a few times. J is TRBJ2-3 and V is TRBV11-3; 9 bases line up with TRBD1. The V segment lost 6 bases and the J segment 6 bases; nucleotides outside the gene matches: 10. CDR3 length: 15 amino acids. The V gene's germline CDR1 is SGHNT and CDR2 YENEEA. The CDR3 bases are TGTGCCAGCAGTAAACAGGGGGCATTCGGGGATACGCAGTATTTT. Translating it yields CASSKQGAFGDTQYF. The complete variable domain, with remaining parts taken from reference TRBV11-3 and TRBJ2-3, reads EAGVVQSPRYKIIEKKQPVAFWCNPISGHNTLYWYLQNLGQGPELLIRYENEEAVDDSQLPKDRFSAERLKGVDSTLKIQPAELGDSAVYLCASSKQGAFGDTQYFGPGTRLTVL.

This clonotype has a count of ten or more. The chain is built from TRBV4-3 and TRBJ2-3; 14 bases match TRBD2. The ends lost 0 bases at V and 5 bases at J; junction bases unmatched: 7. Germline CDR1 and CDR2: LGHNA and YSLEER. This CDR3 is built from 18 residues. CDR3 in DNA: TGCGCCAGCAGCCAAGATGGAGTGGGACTAGCGGGAGAAGATACGCAGTATTTT. The encoded protein is CASSQDGVGLAGEDTQYF.

In its sample, this clonotype was seen a few times. The chain uses TRBV3-1 and TRBJ1-2; D is unclear. V was shortened by 0 bases and J by 5 bases, with 13 bases between the two germline ends. Germline loops: CDR1 LGHDT, CDR2 YNNKEL (reference sequence). The CDR3 covers 15 residues. The CDR3 DNA follows: TGTGCCAGCAGCCAAGATTATCCAGTACCATATGGCTACACCTTC. It specifies CASSQDYPVPYGYTF.

This clonotype was found many times. The J gene is TRBJ2-1, the V gene TRBV7-2; D is undetermined. Germline CDR1 reads SGHTA; CDR2 reads FQGNSA. V lost 5 bases and J lost 0, with 11 bases in between. The CDR3 extends over 15 amino acids. Here the CDR3 reads CASSAQASSYNEQFF. The CDR3 nucleotides read TGTGCCAGCAGCGCTCAGGCGAGCTCCTACAATGAGCAGTTCTTC.

The chain carries TRBV2 and TRBJ2-2; the match to TRBD2 covers 8 bases. The J segment lost 1 base and the V segment lost 4 bases, leaving 2 bases of the junction unmatched. Germline V lookup: CDR1 SNHLY, CDR2 FYNNEI. The CDR3 has 15 residues. CDR3 bases: TGTGCCAGCAGTGGGCTAGCGGGGAACACCGGGGAGCTGTTTTTT. Translated: CASSGLAGNTGELFF. The whole variable domain, filled in from reference TRBV2 and TRBJ2-2, reads EPEVTQTPSHQVTQMGQEVILRCVPISNHLYFYWYRQILGQKVEFLVSFYNNEISEKSEIFDDQFSVERPDGSNFTLKIRSTKLEDSAMYFCASSGLAGNTGELFFGEGSRLTVL.

By share, this clonotype counts as medium-sized. The rearrangement links TRBV20-1 to TRBJ2-5; TRBD2 agrees at 11 bases. The CDR3 runs to 15 residues. Trimming cost V 6 bases and J 2 bases; bases outside gene matches: 8. CDR1 and CDR2 (germline): DFQATT, SNEGSKA (reference sequence). The CDR3 DNA follows: TGCAGTGCAGGGCCCGCTAGCGGGGGGCAAGAGACCCAGTACTTC. Its protein product is CSAGPASGGQETQYF.

This clonotype was seen repeatedly, ten times or more. The J gene is TRBJ2-7, the V gene TRBV6-2 or TRBV6-3; D could derive from TRBD1 or TRBD2 (5 bases each). This CDR3 contains 17 residues. Between the trimmed V and J ends, which lost 3 bases and 5 bases, there was a span of 23 bases. Germline values: CDR1 MNHEY, CDR2 SVGEGT. The DNA for the CDR3 is TGTGCCAGCAGTTATACTAGGCATGACATGGGGCGTGACGAGCAGTACGTC. Amino acids: CASSYTRHDMGRDEQYV.

This chain joins TRBV7-2 and TRBJ2-2; TRBD1 agrees at 7 bases. The CDR3 is 15 amino acids. Germline V gene sequence: CDR1 SGHTA, CDR2 FQGNSA. Trimming at V came to 3 bases and at J to 2 bases, leaving 3 bases not matched to a gene. CDR3 protein: CASSLGQLNTGELFF. The CDR3 nucleotides are TGTGCCAGCAGCTTGGGACAGTTAAACACCGGGGAGCTGTTTTTT.

This clonotype occurred many times. The V and J genes are TRBV4-2 and TRBJ2-1, with 7 bases fitting TRBD2. V lost 0 bases and J lost 6; bases outside the gene matches: 8. Germline loops: CDR1 LGHNA, CDR2 YNFKEQ. This CDR3 region has 16 residues. This CDR3 is CASSQDWRTGGNEQFF. In DNA, the CDR3 is TGTGCCAGCAGCCAAGATTGGCGCACGGGAGGCAATGAGCAGTTCTTC.

Note on this clonotype: A much larger clone is a single base away; this may be a read error. DNA for the CDR3: TGTGCCAGCACCCGGGCGAGGACTGAAGCTTTCTTT. Translation gives CASTRARTEAFF. J is TRBJ1-1 and V is TRBV28; no firm D call. Germline CDR1 MDHEN, CDR2 SYDVKM. V shed 7 bases and J shed 5 bases, with 11 bases lying between them. This CDR3 spans 12 amino acids. The full variable domain, its missing parts supplied by reference TRBV28 and TRBJ1-1, is DVKVTQSSRYLVKRTGEKVFLECVQDMDHENMFWYRQDPGLGLRLIYFSYDVKMKEKGDIPEGYSVSREKKERFSLILESASTNQTSMYLCASTRARTEAFFGQGTRLTVV.

This clonotype appeared many times. This chain uses TRBV4-2 with TRBJ2-5, with D possibly being TRBD2 (6 bases). V was clipped by 1 base and J by 2 bases, with 11 bases between them. Germline V gives CDR1 LGHNA, CDR2 YNFKEQ. This CDR3 comprises 15 residues. The CDR3: CASSQGGLYQETQYF. The DNA of the CDR3 is TGTGCCAGCAGCCAAGGGGGACTGTATCAAGAGACCCAGTACTTC.

With regard to this clonotype: Just one base apart from a much larger clone, this may be a read error. V and J are TRBV28 and TRBJ1-1; D ambiguous. Germline CDR1 MDHEN, CDR2 SYDVKM. This CDR3 contains 11 residues. The CDR3 DNA reads TGTGCCGGCAGTGTACACGGTGAAGCTTTCTTT. This translates into CAGSVHGEAFF.

On this clonotype: This may stem from a read error, because a much larger clone lies one nucleotide away. This rearrangement joins TRBV28 to TRBJ2-7, with 7 positions matching TRBD2. Germline V gives CDR1 MDHEN, CDR2 SYDVKM. CDR3 size: 15 residues. The CDR3, as DNA: TGTTCCAGCAGTTTAAGCGGGATAAGTTCCTACGAGCAGTACTTC. Its protein product is CSSSLSGISSYEQYF.